This T cell receptor beta chain was found in a study of PD-L1 blockade in urothelial cancer (dated by TCRdb to 2017 to 2019). About the study as a whole: All patients started therapy at some point between 2014 and 2016 and received atezolizumab 1,200 mg intravenously every 3 weeks. About 90% of the roughly 30 patients were males with bladder-origin urothelial cancer, and about 60% of the 29 reported a prior smoking history. Patients had an ECOG performance status of 0 or 1 and had received between 0 and 3 prior chemotherapy regimens. Blood samples were analyzed at 3 weeks after treatment start (second dose) and at 6 weeks after treatment start. Blood samples yielded a median of around 150,000 T cells and more than 80,000 unique TCRs, with median clonality approximately 0.08. The study was an exploratory multi-omic analysis of somatic, immune and clinical correlates of response to PD-L1 blockade with atezolizumab in urothelial cancer. Pretreatment tumor samples and matched peripheral blood, collected serially before and after atezolizumab treatment, underwent TCR sequencing. Progression-free survival longer than 6 months counted as durable clinical benefit, and TCR features were additionally tested against both progression-free and overall survival. In the same patients, whole exome sequencing and RNA sequencing of pretreatment tumors were performed in addition to TCR sequencing. Under ten patients achieved durable clinical benefit and around 19 did not. Over 28 patients had pretreatment blood TCR-seq, roughly 24 had at least one posttreatment blood collection, and roughly 24 had tumor TCR-seq. Beyond this particular receptor, the publication reports: Small sample size (n ≈ 28) and many exploratory analyses mean the results are intended to be hypothesis-generating. A pretreatment peripheral blood TCR clonality below the median was linked to improved progression-free and overall survival. Among patients with durable benefit, tumor-associated TCR clones showed greater expansion in peripheral blood 3 weeks after treatment started (n ≈ 20, p = 0.022).

Synthetic TCR analog templates were spiked into each PCR to estimate absolute template abundance from read counts. TCRbeta CDR3 regions were amplified from genomic DNA with bias-controlled V and J gene primers using the immunoSEQ assay. Sequencing of rearranged TCRbeta segments was done at approximately 20X coverage. Per the authors' processing: Clustering was used to correct sequencing errors, and CDR3s were annotated against IMGT to assign V, D and J genes. Out-of-frame and stop-codon sequences were excluded, and only productive TCRbeta rearrangements were used in downstream analyses. Clonality was computed as one minus Shannon entropy normalized by the log of the number of unique productive sequences. Clones differing between time points or between blood and tumor were identified using Fisher's exact test with Benjamini-Hochberg correction, with an adjusted p below 0.01 applied as the threshold. The clones in this table, taken by TCRdb from immuneACCESS, are in-frame only. Not every clone is retained; where verified, under half of the shortfall comes from an unresolved V gene, and the cause of the rest is unknown. V and J calls and clone size are given by that table; D and trimming were obtained from the DNA. The sample table holds 100,000 to 150,000 clones, of which roughly 86% were seen once. 2% to 2.5% of the sample is in the top ten clones.

The time point tag for this specimen amounts to: peripheral blood 6 weeks after treatment start. A cohort of roughly 30 patients with locally advanced or metastatic urothelial carcinoma, treated at Memorial Sloan Kettering on a trial protocol, was included. Peripheral blood mononuclear cells were collected pretreatment and during treatment, with between 1 and 8 total time points per patient. The Qiagen DNeasy Blood extraction kit was used to purify genomic DNA from total PBMCs and tumor samples. PBMCs were collected pretreatment and during treatment, and were isolated and stored as previously described. The junction carries 11 bases between V and J, which are trimmed by 6 bases and 0 bases respectively. CDR1 MGHRA and CDR2 YSYEKL were looked up in the germline V gene. From its cysteine to its phenylalanine, the CDR3 spans 14 amino acids. CDR3 DNA only is kept here, 42 bases in frame from base 1. This clone was observed a single time. Its antigen is still unknown. No base qualities exist here, and no much larger clone lies one base off it.

Sequences were derived from PBMCs, sampled around atezolizumab (anti-PD-L1) treatment. The TCR was taken from a man aged 50 to 59 with urothelial cancer. The chain employs TRBV4-1 and TRBJ1-1, with the D gene call left open. CDR3 sequence: CASSIQRMNTEAFF. The bases read TGCGCCAGCAGTATACAGAGAATGAACACTGAAGCTTTCTTT.